This record concerns one T cell receptor (beta chain) sequence. Sequencing used immunoSEQ multiplex PCR; TCRdb keeps in-frame clones, though not all of them. The sample records under 100,000 clones, roughly 87% being singletons. The sample originates from a study of blood T cell repertoires in COVID-19. Study overall: Samples taken during acute and convalescent COVID-19 were collected in the United States, Italy and Spain.

Trimming removed 5 bases from V and 9 bases from J, with 21 bases in between. Germline V gene lookup returns CDR1 SGHNT and CDR2 YENEEA. The CDR3 contains 15 residues. The specimen was peripheral blood. This rearrangement joins TRBV11-3 to TRBJ2-3, with D possibly matching TRBD2 (6 bases). The receptor was derived from a man aged 30-40 years with acute or convalescent COVID-19. The CDR3 coding sequence is TGTGCCAGCAGCCCTGGGGGGAGTGAAGCTTCGACGCAGTATTTT. It specifies CASSPGGSEASTQYF.